In this sample, the clone carrying this T cell receptor beta chain turned up once. Original data processing: For nucleated cells, counts were estimated from reference gene primer amplification. Sequencing was performed with immunoSEQ multiplex PCR; in TCRdb, only in-frame clones are kept and a portion is missing. V, J and clone size are taken as reported in that table, and D and trimming were inferred from the DNA itself. Altogether about 160,000 clones are present, around nine tenths being singletons, with the ten largest covering about a tenth. The Seattle patients, enrolled during active infection, were followed longitudinally. This sample was included in a study of blood T cell repertoires in COVID-19. About the research overall: PBMCs, B-cell-depleted T cells, or T cells provided the cDNA or gDNA that made up the material.

The CDR3 contains 15 residues. Trimming removed 3 bases from V and 5 bases from J; junction bases left unmatched: 10. The germline gives CDR1 SGDLS, CDR2 YYNGEE. The sample comprised peripheral blood. This TCR was recovered from a woman aged 70-85 years with COVID-19, enrolled during active disease. The chain uses TRBV9 and TRBJ1-2; 7 bases agree with TRBD1. This CDR3 is CASSASTGTGYGYTF. CDR3 bases: TGTGCCAGCAGCGCTTCGACAGGGACCGGATATGGCTACACCTTC.